The 14 T cell receptor beta chains in this list originate from one sample, sequenced in a study of identical twins' blood T cells (dated by TCRdb to the early 2010s). Preparation of the library involved 5' RACE. Sequencing used an Illumina Genome Analyzer IIx. TCRdb reran the public reads through fastp at Q25 and MiXCR, keeping productive beta chains. For every CDR3 protein sequence, its rows merge into one entry that carries the most common genes and DNA. The sample profile shows 300,000 to 450,000 distinct CDR3 sequences; over 25% of them were found once. The ten largest clonotypes hold 6% to 7% of the sample. Sample: PBMCs. The receptors here all came from a woman aged 18 to 55 in good health.

This clonotype was recorded at least ten times. CDR3 sequence: CASSLGVGTEAFF. The CDR3 DNA is TGCGCCAGCAGCTTAGGGGTAGGCACTGAAGCTTTCTTT. The rearrangement joins TRBV5-1 to TRBJ1-1; D possibly corresponds to TRBD1 (5 bases). V lost 2 bases and J lost 4, with 9 bases in between. Looked up from germline, CDR1 is SGHRS and CDR2 is YFSETQ. The CDR3 runs to 13 residues.

This clonotype was seen many times. V is TRBV11-2 and J is TRBJ1-5; D is unresolved. CDR1 and CDR2 from the germline V gene are SGHAT and FQNNGV. The CDR3 spans 13 residues. For the CDR3, the DNA is TGTGTGGAGGACTTGGTTAGCAATCAGCCCCAGCATTTT. Protein sequence: CVEDLVSNQPQHF.

The chain employs TRBV20-1 and TRBJ1-1, with D possibly being TRBD1 (5 bases). This CDR3 comprises 14 residues. Germline V gene data show CDR1 as DFQATT and CDR2 as SNEGSKA (reference sequence). V shed 1 base and J shed 8 bases, with 17 bases lying between them. CDR3 residues: CSARGGTGVLEAFF. Here the CDR3 DNA reads TGCAGTGCTAGAGGAGGGACGGGGGTCCTCGAAGCTTTCTTT.

This clonotype was detected a few times. V is TRBV29-1 and J is TRBJ2-7; no clear D gene. This CDR3 spans 12 amino acids. V was pared by 4 bases and J by 3 bases, with 10 bases between. Germline V gene sequence: CDR1 SQVTM, CDR2 ANQGSEA. The CDR3 loop is CSVVNRVYEQYF. The CDR3 bases are TGCAGCGTTGTCAACAGAGTCTACGAGCAGTACTTC.

This clonotype was counted a few times. This chain links TRBV29-1 with TRBJ1-2; D call uncertain. The CDR3 has 13 amino acids. Germline loops: CDR1 SQVTM, CDR2 ANQGSEA. The V gene lost 5 bases and the J gene lost 4 bases, with 14 bases spanning the gap. The CDR3 nucleotides are TGCAGCGTTCCCGTCCCCTCTGGCTATGGCTACACCTTC. This gives the protein CSVPVPSGYGYTF. Combining the CDR3 with reference TRBV29-1 and TRBJ1-2 gives the whole variable domain SAVISQKPSRDICQRGTSLTIQCQVDSQVTMMFWYRQQPGQSLTLIATANQGSEATYESGFVIDKFPISRPNLTFSTLTVSNMSPEDSSIYLCSVPVPSGYGYTFGSGTRLTVV.

The rearrangement joins TRBV3-1 to TRBJ2-4, with 8 bases matching TRBD2. V lost 4 bases, J lost 3 bases, and 5 bases stayed unmatched. CDR1 is LGHDT and CDR2 is YNNKEL in the germline V gene (reference sequence). There are 15 residues in the CDR3. In DNA, the CDR3 is TGTGCCAGCAGCCGAGGGGGGACTAGCAAAAACATTCAGTACTTC. Its translation is CASSRGGTSKNIQYF.

As concerns this clonotype: Relative to the germline gene, one junction end is altered; a read error may explain this. The genes are TRBV29-1 and TRBJ1-2, with D possibly TRBD1 on 5 matching bases. The length of the CDR3 is 13 residues. Germline V lookup: CDR1 SQVTM, CDR2 ANQGSEA. The CDR3, as DNA: TGCATCGTTGGGTCTGGGGCCGGCTATGGCTACACCTTC. Its translation is CIVGSGAGYGYTF.

There are many counts of this clonotype. The chain is built from TRBV12-3 or TRBV12-4 and TRBJ1-1; D might be TRBD1 (6 bases). This CDR3 region has 13 residues. Trimming left V 3 bases short and J 4 bases short, with 9 bases between. The CDR3 reads CASSFFRGTEAFF. Here the CDR3 DNA reads TGTGCCAGCAGTTTCTTCAGGGGCACTGAAGCTTTCTTT.

This rearrangement joins TRBV10-3 to TRBJ2-7; a possible D gene is TRBD1 (6 bases). Per the germline V gene, CDR1 is ENHRY and CDR2 is SYGVKD. This CDR3 is built from 17 residues. Deletions cut 4 bases from V and 2 bases from J, with 21 bases between. Here the CDR3 DNA reads TGTGCCATCAGTGTATCTGCGTTGAGCAGGGGAACCTACGAGCAGTACTTC. Translated, it gives CAISVSALSRGTYEQYF.

Concerning this clonotype itself: An end of the junction differs from the germline gene, which may be a read error. This rearrangement joins TRBV9 to TRBJ2-1; D gene uncertain. This CDR3 contains 13 residues. From germline, CDR1 is SGDLS and CDR2 YYNGEE. The CDR3 DNA sequence: TGTGCCAGCACCGAGGACCCTTACAATGAGCAGTTGTTC. Amino acid sequence: CASTEDPYNEQLF.

Regarding this clonotype: One end of the junction varies from germline; a read error may be responsible. The chain uses TRBV7-2 and TRBJ1-3; D remains ambiguous. CDR1 is SGHTA and CDR2 is FQGNSA in the germline V gene. CDR3 size: 14 residues. The CDR3 region has the DNA TGTGCCAGCAGCCCCTGGCGCTCTGTAAACACCATATATTTT. It yields the protein CASSPWRSVNTIYF.

This clonotype was counted between two and nine times. This sequence joins TRBV7-9 and TRBJ2-7; weak D call: TRBD2 (5 bases). The CDR3 contains 18 residues. The V and J ends lost 4 bases and 6 bases respectively, with 28 bases between them. Germline CDR1 is SEHNR and CDR2 is FQNEAQ (reference sequence). This chain's CDR3 is CASSSATEGLFAPLEQYF. Written as DNA, the CDR3 is TGTGCCAGCAGCTCCGCTACAGAAGGACTCTTCGCCCCTCTCGAGCAGTACTTC.

This rearrangement joins TRBV18 to TRBJ1-1, with D possibly matching TRBD1 (5 bases). The V gene lost 5 bases and the J gene lost 6 bases, with 13 bases spanning the gap. The CDR3 sequence is 13 residues long. From germline, CDR1 is KGHSH and CDR2 LQKENI. The CDR3 sequence: CASSTVGLAEAFF. In DNA, the CDR3 is TGTGCCAGCTCAACAGTGGGACTAGCTGAAGCTTTCTTT.

This sequence joins TRBV20-1 and TRBJ2-5; D might be TRBD2 (5 bases). V lost 6 bases to trimming and J lost 5 bases, with 13 bases between them. CDR1 is DFQATT and CDR2 is SNEGSKA in the germline V gene (reference sequence). The CDR3 loop spans 12 amino acids. CDR3 bases: TGCAGTGCCGGGCCAGGAGGCGAGACCCAGTACTTC. This translates into CSAGPGGETQYF.